The 10 T cell receptor beta chains below all came from one sample that was sequenced in a study of blood T cell repertoires in COVID-19 (dated by TCRdb to the early 2020s). Receptors were amplified or captured by the immunoSEQ multiplex PCR assay. The clones in this table, taken by TCRdb from immuneACCESS, are in-frame only. Not every clone is retained; where verified, under half of the shortfall comes from an unresolved V gene, and the cause of the rest is unknown. This sample lists some 200,000 clones; around 87% were detected once. Jointly, the top ten make up roughly 2.5% of the sample. Material for sequencing was peripheral blood. The receptors come from a man aged 40-49 years with active or convalescent COVID-19.

The table lists this clone with a count of one. V is TRBV7-9 and J is TRBJ2-7; possible D gene TRBD1, 6 bases. Germline V gene sequence: CDR1 SEHNR, CDR2 FQNEAQ (reference sequence). This CDR3 contains 15 residues. Trimming left V 1 base short and J 4 bases short, with 14 bases between. CDR3 in amino acids: CASSLGPGTSYEQYF. DNA of the CDR3: TGTGCCAGCAGCTTAGGGCCCGGGACAAGTTACGAGCAGTACTTC.

This clone has only a few counts. The sample carries other DNA sequences with the same CDR3. Here the CDR3 reads CASSLDTQYF. As DNA, the CDR3 is TGTGCCAGCAGCCTCGATACGCAGTATTTT. V and J are TRBV12-3 or TRBV12-4 and TRBJ2-3; D ambiguous. V was clipped by 6 bases and J by 6 bases, with 4 bases between them. This CDR3 has 10 residues.

V gene TRBV3-1 (or the pseudogene TRBV3-2) combines with J gene TRBJ1-1; D may be TRBD1 (6 bases). The CDR3 covers 13 residues. V was clipped by 9 bases and J by 5 bases, with 16 bases between them. Germline lookup yields CDR1 LGHDT and CDR2 YNNKEL (reference sequence). DNA for the CDR3: TGTGCCAGTAGGGCAGGGAGGGGGACTGAAGCTTTCTTT. It yields the protein CASRAGRGTEAFF.

The chain couples TRBV18 to TRBJ1-6, with D unresolved. There are 17 residues in the CDR3. V gave up 4 bases and J gave up 0 bases, with 13 bases separating them. Germline CDR1 and CDR2: KGHSH and LQKENI. CDR3 bases: TGTGCCAGCTCACTCTGGGAGATAAGCTCCTATAATTCACCCCTCCACTTT. Translation: CASSLWEISSYNSPLHF.

V usage is TRBV9 and J usage is TRBJ2-1; TRBD1 might be the D (5 bases). The V gene lost 3 bases and the J gene lost 8 bases, with 9 bases spanning the gap. CDR3 length: 12 residues. Germline values: CDR1 SGDLS, CDR2 YYNGEE. For the CDR3, the DNA is TGTGCCAGCAGCGAAACAGGCTATGAGCAGTTCTTC. Translating it yields CASSETGYEQFF. Combining the CDR3 with reference TRBV9 and TRBJ2-1 gives the whole variable domain DSGVTQTPKHLITATGQRVTLRCSPRSGDLSVYWYQQSLDQGLQFLIQYYNGEERAKGNILERFSAQQFPDLHSELNLSSLELGDSALYFCASSETGYEQFFGPGTRLTVL.

The gene calls are TRBV21-1 and TRBJ1-6; TRBD1 reflects the table's D call only, with no check against the DNA. TRBV21-1 constitutes a pseudogene. This CDR3 is built from 20 residues. CDR3 sequence (DNA): TGTGCCAGCAGCAAAGGGCTCCCTCTCGTCGCAGGGGGTTTGGATTCACCCCTCCACTTT. Protein sequence: CASSKGLPLVAGGLDSPLHF.

The chain recombines TRBV27 with TRBJ1-5, with 7 positions matching TRBD1. The CDR3 has 15 residues. J gave up 4 bases and V 0 bases, and 3 bases lay outside the gene matches. Germline CDR1 reads MNHEY; CDR2 reads SMNVEV (reference sequence). The CDR3 sequence is CASSLSTGTNQPQHF. The CDR3 coding sequence is TGTGCCAGCAGTTTATCGACAGGGACGAATCAGCCCCAGCATTTT.

A single count supports this clone. The rearrangement uses TRBV15 and TRBJ1-4; a weak D match, TRBD1 (6 bases). The germline gives CDR1 LNHNV, CDR2 YYDKDF (reference sequence). The germline V and J ends were trimmed by 0 bases and 4 bases, with 18 bases remaining between them. This CDR3 is built from 18 residues. CDR3 region: CATSRELIFRTDNEKLFF. CDR3 DNA sequence: TGTGCCACCAGCAGAGAGCTCATCTTTCGGACAGATAATGAAAAACTGTTTTTT.

This CDR3 is CASSDLPGQGVSPLHF. The CDR3 DNA sequence: TGTGCCAGCAGTGACTTACCGGGACAGGGGGTTTCACCCCTCCACTTT. The chain carries TRBV6-1 and TRBJ1-6; 11 bases fit TRBD1. The germline V gene has CDR1 MNHNS and CDR2 SASEGT. Trimming at V came to 3 bases and at J to 9 bases, leaving 7 bases not matched to a gene. The CDR3 loop spans 16 amino acids.

This CDR3 reads CASSISGRGSHGYTF. CDR3 DNA sequence: TGTGCCAGCAGCATATCGGGCAGGGGTTCTCATGGCTACACCTTC. The chain links TRBV2 to TRBJ1-2; perhaps TRBD1 as D (6 bases). Germline V gives CDR1 SNHLY, CDR2 FYNNEI. V was cut by 6 bases and J by 6 bases, with 20 bases left in between. The CDR3 has 15 residues.